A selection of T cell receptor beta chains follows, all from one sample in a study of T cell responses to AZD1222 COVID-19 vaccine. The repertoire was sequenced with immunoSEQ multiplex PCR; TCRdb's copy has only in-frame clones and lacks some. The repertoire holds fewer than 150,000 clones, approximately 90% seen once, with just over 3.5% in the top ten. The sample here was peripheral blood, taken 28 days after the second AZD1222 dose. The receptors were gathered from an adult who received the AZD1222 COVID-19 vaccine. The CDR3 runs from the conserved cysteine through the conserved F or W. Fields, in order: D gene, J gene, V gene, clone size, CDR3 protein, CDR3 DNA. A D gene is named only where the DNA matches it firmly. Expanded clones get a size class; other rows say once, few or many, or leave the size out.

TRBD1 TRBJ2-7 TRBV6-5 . CASSPRTGLYEQYF TGTGCCAGCAGTCCGAGGACAGGCCTCTACGAGCAGTACTTC
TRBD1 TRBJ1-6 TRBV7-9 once CASSLGGQVINSPLHF TGTGCCAGCAGCTTAGGGGGACAGGTGATTAATTCACCCCTCCACTTT
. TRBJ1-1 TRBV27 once CASSLGSMNTEAFF TGTGCCAGCAGTTTGGGTAGCATGAACACTGAAGCTTTCTTT
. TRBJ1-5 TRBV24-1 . CATSEQRSNQPQHF TGTGCCACCAGTGAGCAGCGTAGCAATCAGCCCCAGCATTTT
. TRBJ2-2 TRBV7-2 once CASSPGLGNTGELFF TGTGCCAGCAGCCCGGGACTGGGGAACACCGGGGAGCTGTTTTTT
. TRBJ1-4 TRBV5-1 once CASSLAADSLNEKLFF TGCGCCAGCAGCTTGGCCGCGGACAGTCTTAATGAAAAACTGTTTTTT
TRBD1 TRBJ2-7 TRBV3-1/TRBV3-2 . CASSQGDRGGYEQYF TGTGCCAGCAGCCAAGGCGACAGGGGAGGATACGAGCAGTACTTC
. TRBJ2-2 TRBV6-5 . CASSYDRDEGVGELFF TGTGCCAGCAGTTACGACCGTGACGAGGGGGTCGGGGAGCTGTTTTTT
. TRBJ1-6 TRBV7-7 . CASSYGYNSPLHF TGTGCCAGCAGCTACGGTTACAATTCACCCCTCCACTTT
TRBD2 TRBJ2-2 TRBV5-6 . CASSPGTSGRYTGELFF TGTGCCAGCAGCCCCGGGACTAGCGGGAGGTACACCGGGGAGCTGTTTTTT
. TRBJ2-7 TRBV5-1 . CASSHLGGYEQYF TGCGCCAGCAGCCATTTGGGGGGCTACGAGCAGTACTTC
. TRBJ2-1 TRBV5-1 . CASTISGPSYNEQFF TGCGCCAGCACGATTTCGGGTCCGTCCTACAATGAGCAGTTCTTC
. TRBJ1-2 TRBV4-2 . CASSQGGGPYGYTF TGTGCCAGCAGCCAAGGAGGGGGGCCCTATGGCTACACCTTC
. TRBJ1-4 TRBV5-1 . CASSLGSRGSNEKLFF TGCGCCAGCAGCTTGGGATCCCGGGGAAGTAATGAAAAACTGTTTTTT